A single TCR beta chain is shown here with its context. These data are taken from a study of cytomegalovirus exposure and HLA in healthy donors. CDR1 is SGDLS, CDR2 YYNGEE, per germline. The CDR3 is 14 residues long. V was trimmed by 7 bases and J by 2 bases, leaving 10 bases between them. Researchers ran the PCR with 60 Vbeta and 13 Jbeta primers. Clones were sequenced by immunoSEQ multiplex PCR, and TCRdb holds only the in-frame ones, with some missing. This table holds around 65,000 clones, 80% found once. The sample was PBMCs. V gene TRBV9 combines with J gene TRBJ2-6; TRBD1 is a possible D gene (6 bases). The sequence came from a woman aged 30 to 39 in good health and CMV-seronegative. CDR3 in DNA: TGTGCCAGCTCCGCAGGGGCTGGGGCCAACGTCCTGACTTTC. Encoded protein: CASSAGAGANVLTF.